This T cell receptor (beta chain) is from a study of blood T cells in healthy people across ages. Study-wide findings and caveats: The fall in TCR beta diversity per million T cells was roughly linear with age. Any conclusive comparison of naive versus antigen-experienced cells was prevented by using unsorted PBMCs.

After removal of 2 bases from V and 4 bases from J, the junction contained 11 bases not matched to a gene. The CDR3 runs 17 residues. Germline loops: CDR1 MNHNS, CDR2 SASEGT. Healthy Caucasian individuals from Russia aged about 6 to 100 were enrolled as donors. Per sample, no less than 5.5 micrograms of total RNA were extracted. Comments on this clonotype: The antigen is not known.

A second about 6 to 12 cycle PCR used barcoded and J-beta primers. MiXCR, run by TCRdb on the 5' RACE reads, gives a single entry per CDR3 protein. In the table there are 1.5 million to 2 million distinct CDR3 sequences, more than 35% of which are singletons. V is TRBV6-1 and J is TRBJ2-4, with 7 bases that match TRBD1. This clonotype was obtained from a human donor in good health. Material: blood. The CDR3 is CASSERPSGTAKNIQYF. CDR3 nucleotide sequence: TGTGCCAGCAGTGAAAGGCCCTCCGGGACAGCGAAAAACATTCAGTACTTC.